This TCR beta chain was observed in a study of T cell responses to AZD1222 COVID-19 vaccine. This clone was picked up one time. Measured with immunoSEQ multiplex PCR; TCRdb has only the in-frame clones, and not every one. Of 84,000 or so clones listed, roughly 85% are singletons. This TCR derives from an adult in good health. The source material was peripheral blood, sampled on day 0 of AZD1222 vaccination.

The CDR3 sequence: CASSTFTYNEQFF. DNA of the CDR3: TGTGCCAGTAGTACCTTCACCTACAATGAGCAGTTCTTC. The V call is TRBV19, the J call TRBJ2-1; D not resolved. CDR1 and CDR2 (germline): LNHDA, SQIVND (reference sequence). The CDR3 has 13 residues. Deletions cut 4 bases from V and 2 bases from J, with 6 bases between.